This record looks at one TCR beta chain sequence and its context. This sample stems from a study of control samples from healthy donors and cancer patients. V was pared by 7 bases and J by 6 bases, with 11 bases of the junction left unmatched. CDR3 length equals 15 residues. Germline CDR1 is SNHLY and CDR2 is FYNNEI. Assay: immunoSEQ multiplex PCR; the TCRdb copy retains only in-frame clones and omits some. The repertoire holds some 90,000 clones, with about 89% as singletons. This receptor was obtained from a woman in her twenties or thirties in good health. The rearrangement joins TRBV2 to TRBJ2-3; TRBD1 agrees at 9 bases. The sample consisted of blood. The CDR3 DNA reads as TGTGCCAGCACCCAACAGGGGGCAGGGGCGGATACGCAGTATTTT. Amino acids: CASTQQGAGADTQYF.